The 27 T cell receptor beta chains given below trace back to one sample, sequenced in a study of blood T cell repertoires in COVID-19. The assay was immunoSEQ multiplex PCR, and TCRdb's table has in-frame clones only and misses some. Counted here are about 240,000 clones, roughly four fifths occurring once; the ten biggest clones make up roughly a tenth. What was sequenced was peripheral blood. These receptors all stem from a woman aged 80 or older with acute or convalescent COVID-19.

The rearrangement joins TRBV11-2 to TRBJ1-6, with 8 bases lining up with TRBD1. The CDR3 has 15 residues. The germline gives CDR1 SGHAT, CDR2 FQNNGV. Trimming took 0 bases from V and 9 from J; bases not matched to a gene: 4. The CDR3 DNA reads TGTGCCAGCAGCTTAGACAGGGGGCGGGTTTCACCCCTCCACTTT. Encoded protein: CASSLDRGRVSPLHF.

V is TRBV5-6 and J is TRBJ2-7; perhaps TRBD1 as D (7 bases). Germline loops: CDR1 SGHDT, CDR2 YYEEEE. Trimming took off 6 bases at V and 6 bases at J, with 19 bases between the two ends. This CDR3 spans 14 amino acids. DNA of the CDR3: TGTGCCAGCACGCGACAGGGAGGAAGTGGCGAGCAGTACTTC. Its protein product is CASTRQGGSGEQYF. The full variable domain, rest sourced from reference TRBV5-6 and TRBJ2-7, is DAGVTQSPTHLIKTRGQQVTLRCSPKSGHDTVSWYQQALGQGPQFIFQYYEEEERQRGNFPDRFSGHQFPNYSSELNVNALLLGDSALYLCASTRQGGSGEQYFGPGTRLTVT.

CDR3 sequence reads: CASSRAPYSGYTF. CDR3 nucleotides: TGTGCCAGCTCACGGGCGCCGTATAGTGGCTACACCTTC. V usage is TRBV18 and J usage is TRBJ1-2, with D uncertain. Per germline, CDR1 KGHSH and CDR2 LQKENI. This CDR3 is built from 13 residues. Trimming cost V 4 bases and J 7 bases, with 13 bases left between them.

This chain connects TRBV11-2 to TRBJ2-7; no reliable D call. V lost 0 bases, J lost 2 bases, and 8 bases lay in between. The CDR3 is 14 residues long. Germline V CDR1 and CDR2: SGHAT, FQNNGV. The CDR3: CASSLDFGPYEQYF. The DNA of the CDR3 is TGTGCCAGCAGCTTAGATTTCGGTCCCTACGAGCAGTACTTC. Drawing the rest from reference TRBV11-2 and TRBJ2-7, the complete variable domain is EAGVAQSPRYKIIEKRQSVAFWCNPISGHATLYWYQQILGQGPKLLIQFQNNGVVDDSQLPKDRFSAERLKGVDSTLKIQPAKLEDSAVYLCASSLDFGPYEQYFGPGTRLTVT.

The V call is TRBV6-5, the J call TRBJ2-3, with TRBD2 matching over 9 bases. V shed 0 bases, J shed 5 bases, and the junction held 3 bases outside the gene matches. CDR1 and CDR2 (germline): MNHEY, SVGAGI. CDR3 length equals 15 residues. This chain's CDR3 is CASSYSAGGLDTQYF. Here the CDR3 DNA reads TGTGCCAGCAGTTACTCTGCGGGGGGGCTAGATACGCAGTATTTT.

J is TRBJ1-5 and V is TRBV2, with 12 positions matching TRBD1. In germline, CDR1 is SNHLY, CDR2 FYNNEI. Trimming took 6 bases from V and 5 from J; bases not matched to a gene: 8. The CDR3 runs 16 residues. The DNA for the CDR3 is TGTGCCAGCAGCCGGGACAGGGGGCGGATGGATCAGCCCCAGCATTTT. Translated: CASSRDRGRMDQPQHF.

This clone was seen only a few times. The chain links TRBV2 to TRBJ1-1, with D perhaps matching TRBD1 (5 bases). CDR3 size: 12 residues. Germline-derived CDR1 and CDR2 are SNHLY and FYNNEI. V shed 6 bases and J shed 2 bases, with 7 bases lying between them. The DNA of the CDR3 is TGTGCCAGCAGACAGGCCAACACTGAAGCTTTCTTT. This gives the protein CASRQANTEAFF.

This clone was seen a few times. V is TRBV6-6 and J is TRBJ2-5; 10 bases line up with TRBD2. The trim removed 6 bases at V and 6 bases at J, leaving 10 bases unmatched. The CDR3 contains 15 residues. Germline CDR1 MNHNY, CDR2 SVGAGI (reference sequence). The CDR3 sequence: CASSISSGGSKTQYF. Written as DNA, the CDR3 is TGTGCCAGCAGCATCTCTAGCGGGGGTTCTAAGACCCAGTACTTC.

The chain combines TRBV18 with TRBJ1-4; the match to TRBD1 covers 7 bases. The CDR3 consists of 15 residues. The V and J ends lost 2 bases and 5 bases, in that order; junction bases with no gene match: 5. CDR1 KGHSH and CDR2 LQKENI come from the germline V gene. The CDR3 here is CASSPGVRGNEKLFF. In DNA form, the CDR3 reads TGTGCCAGCTCACCAGGGGTCAGGGGGAATGAAAAACTGTTTTTT.

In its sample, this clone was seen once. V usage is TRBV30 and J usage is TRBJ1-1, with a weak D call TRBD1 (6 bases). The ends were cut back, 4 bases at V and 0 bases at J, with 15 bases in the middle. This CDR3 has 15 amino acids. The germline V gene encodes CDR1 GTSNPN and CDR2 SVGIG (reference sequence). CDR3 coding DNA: TGTGCCTGGACCGGGACACGCTCTCTGAACACTGAAGCTTTCTTT. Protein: CAWTGTRSLNTEAFF.

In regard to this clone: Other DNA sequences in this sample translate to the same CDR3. CDR3 nucleotide sequence: TGCGCCAGCAGCTTGGGAGGGAGCACCGGGGAGCTGTTTTTT. The encoded protein is CASSLGGSTGELFF. The chain couples TRBV5-1 to TRBJ2-2; D is possibly TRBD2 (5 bases). The CDR3 runs 14 residues. The germline V and J ends were trimmed by 0 bases and 4 bases, with 7 bases remaining between them. Germline CDR1 SGHRS, CDR2 YFSETQ. The full variable domain, completed using reference TRBV5-1 and TRBJ2-2, is KAGVTQTPRYLIKTRGQQVTLSCSPISGHRSVSWYQQTPGQGLQFLFEYFSETQRNKGNFPGRFSGRQFSNSRSEMNVSTLELGDSALYLCASSLGGSTGELFFGEGSRLTVL.

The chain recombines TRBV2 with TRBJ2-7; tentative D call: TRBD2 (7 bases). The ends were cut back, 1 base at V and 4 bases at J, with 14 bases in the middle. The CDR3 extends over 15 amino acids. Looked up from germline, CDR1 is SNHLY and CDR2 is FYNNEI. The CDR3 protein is CASSEVTGGPYEQYF. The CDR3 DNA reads TGTGCCAGCAGTGAAGTAACGGGGGGCCCGTACGAGCAGTACTTC. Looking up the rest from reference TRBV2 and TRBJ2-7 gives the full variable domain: EPEVTQTPSHQVTQMGQEVILRCVPISNHLYFYWYRQILGQKVEFLVSFYNNEISEKSEIFDDQFSVERPDGSNFTLKIRSTKLEDSAMYFCASSEVTGGPYEQYFGPGTRLTVT.

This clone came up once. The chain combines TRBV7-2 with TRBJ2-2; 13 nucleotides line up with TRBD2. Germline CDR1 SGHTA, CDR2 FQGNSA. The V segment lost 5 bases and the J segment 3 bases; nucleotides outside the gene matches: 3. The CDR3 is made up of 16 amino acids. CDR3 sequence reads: CASSITSGGDTGELFF. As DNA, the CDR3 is TGTGCCAGCAGCATTACTAGCGGGGGGGACACCGGGGAGCTGTTTTTT.

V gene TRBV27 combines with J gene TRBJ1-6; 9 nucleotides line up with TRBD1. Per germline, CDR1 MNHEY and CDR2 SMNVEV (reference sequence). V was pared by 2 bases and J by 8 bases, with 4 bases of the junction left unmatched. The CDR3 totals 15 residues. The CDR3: CASSLVGTGHSPLHF. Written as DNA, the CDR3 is TGTGCCAGCAGTTTAGTGGGGACAGGGCATTCACCCCTCCACTTT.

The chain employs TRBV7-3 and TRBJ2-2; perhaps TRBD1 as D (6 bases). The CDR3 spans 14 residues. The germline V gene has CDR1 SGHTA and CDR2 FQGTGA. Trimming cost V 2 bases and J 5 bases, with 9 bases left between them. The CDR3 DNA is TGTGCCAGCAGCTTAGCAGGGGTGACCGGGGAGCTGTTTTTT. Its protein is CASSLAGVTGELFF.

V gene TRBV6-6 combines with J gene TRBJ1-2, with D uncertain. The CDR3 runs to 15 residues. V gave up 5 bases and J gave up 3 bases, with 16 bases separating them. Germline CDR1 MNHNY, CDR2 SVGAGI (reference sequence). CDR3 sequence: CASSAEGSLDYGYTF. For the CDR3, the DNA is TGTGCCAGCAGTGCCGAGGGATCCCTAGACTATGGCTACACCTTC.

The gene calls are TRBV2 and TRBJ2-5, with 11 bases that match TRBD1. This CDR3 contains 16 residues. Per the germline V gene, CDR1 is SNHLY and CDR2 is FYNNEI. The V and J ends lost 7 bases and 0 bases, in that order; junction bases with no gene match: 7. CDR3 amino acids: CASTRTGGMYQETQYF. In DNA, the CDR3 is TGTGCCAGCACTCGGACAGGGGGCATGTACCAAGAGACCCAGTACTTC.

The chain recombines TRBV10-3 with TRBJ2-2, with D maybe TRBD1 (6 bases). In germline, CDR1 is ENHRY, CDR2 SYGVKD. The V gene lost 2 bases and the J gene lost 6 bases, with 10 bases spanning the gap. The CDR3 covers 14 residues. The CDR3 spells CAISELEGAGELFF. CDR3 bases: TGTGCCATCAGTGAGCTCGAGGGGGCCGGGGAGCTGTTTTTT.

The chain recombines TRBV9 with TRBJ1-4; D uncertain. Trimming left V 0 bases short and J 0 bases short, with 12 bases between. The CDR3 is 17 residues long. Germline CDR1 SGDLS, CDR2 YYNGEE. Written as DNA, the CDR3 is TGTGCCAGCAGCGTAGGAGTACAGATTGCAACTAATGAAAAACTGTTTTTT. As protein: CASSVGVQIATNEKLFF.

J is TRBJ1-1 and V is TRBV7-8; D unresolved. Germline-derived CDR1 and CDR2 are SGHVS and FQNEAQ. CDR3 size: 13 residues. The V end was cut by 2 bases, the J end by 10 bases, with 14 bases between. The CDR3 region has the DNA TGTGCCAGCAGCTTACGATTGGAGGGCGGAGCTTTCTTT. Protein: CASSLRLEGGAFF. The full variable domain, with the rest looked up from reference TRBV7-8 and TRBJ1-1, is GAGVSQSPRYKVAKRGQDVALRCDPISGHVSLFWYQQALGQGPEFLTYFQNEAQLDKSGLPSDRFFAERPEGSVSTLKIQRTQQEDSAVYLCASSLRLEGGAFFGQGTRLTVV.

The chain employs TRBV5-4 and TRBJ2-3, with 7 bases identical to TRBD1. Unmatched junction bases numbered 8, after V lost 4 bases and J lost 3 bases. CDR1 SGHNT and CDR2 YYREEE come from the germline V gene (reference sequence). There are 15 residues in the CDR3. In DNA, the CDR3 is TGTGCCAGCAGCGCAGGGACAGAAAGGACAGATACGCAGTATTTT. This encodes CASSAGTERTDTQYF.

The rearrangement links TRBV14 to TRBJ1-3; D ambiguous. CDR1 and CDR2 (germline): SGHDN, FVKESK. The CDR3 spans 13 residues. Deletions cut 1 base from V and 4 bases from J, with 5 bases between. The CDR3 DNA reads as TGTGCCAGCAGCCAAGGACTGGGAAACACCATATATTTT. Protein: CASSQGLGNTIYF.

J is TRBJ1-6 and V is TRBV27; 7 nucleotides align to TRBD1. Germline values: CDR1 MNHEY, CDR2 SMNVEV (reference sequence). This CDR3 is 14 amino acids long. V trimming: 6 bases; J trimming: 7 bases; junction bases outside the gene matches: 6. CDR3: CASSIVRGNSPLHF. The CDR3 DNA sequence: TGTGCCAGCAGCATAGTCAGGGGGAATTCACCCCTCCACTTT.

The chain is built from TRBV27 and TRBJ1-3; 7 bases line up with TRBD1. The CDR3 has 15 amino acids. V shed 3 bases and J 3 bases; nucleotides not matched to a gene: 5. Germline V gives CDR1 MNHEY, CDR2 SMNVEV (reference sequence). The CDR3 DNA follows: TGTGCCAGCAGTTTCCTCGACAGGGTTGGAAACACCATATATTTT. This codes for CASSFLDRVGNTIYF.

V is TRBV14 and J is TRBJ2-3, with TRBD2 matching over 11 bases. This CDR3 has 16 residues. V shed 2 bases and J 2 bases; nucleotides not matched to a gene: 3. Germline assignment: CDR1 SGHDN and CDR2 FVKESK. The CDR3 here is CASSQLAGGSTDTQYF. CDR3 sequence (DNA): TGTGCCAGCAGCCAACTAGCGGGGGGATCCACAGATACGCAGTATTTT.

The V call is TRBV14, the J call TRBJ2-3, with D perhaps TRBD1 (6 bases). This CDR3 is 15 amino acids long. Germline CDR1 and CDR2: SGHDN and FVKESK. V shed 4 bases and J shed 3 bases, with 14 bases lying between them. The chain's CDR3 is CASSPDRWETDTQYF. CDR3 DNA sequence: TGTGCCAGCAGCCCCGACAGGTGGGAGACAGATACGCAGTATTTT.

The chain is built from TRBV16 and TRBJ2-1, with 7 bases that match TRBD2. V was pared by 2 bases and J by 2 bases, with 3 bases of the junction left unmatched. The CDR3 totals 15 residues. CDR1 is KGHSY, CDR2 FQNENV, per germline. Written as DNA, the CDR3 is TGTGCCAGCAGCCAAACGGCGGGAGCCTACAATGAGCAGTTCTTC. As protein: CASSQTAGAYNEQFF.